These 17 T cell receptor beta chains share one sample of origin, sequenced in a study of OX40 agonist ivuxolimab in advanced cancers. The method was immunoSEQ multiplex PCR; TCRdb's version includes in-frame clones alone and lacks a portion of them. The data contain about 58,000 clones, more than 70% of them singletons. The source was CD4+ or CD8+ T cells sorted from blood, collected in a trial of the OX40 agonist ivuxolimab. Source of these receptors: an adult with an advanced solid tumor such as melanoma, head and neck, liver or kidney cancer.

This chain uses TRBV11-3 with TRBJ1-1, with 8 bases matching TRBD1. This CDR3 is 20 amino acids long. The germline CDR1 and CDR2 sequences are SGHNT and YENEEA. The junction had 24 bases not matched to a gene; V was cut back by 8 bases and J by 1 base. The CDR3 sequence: CASGPGQGDLPSFTNTEAFF. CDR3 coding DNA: TGTGCCAGCGGACCCGGACAGGGAGACCTTCCTAGTTTTACGAACACTGAAGCTTTCTTT.

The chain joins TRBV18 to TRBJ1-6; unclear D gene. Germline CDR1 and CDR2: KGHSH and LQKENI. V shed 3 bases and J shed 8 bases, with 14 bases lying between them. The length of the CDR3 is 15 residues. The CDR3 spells CASSPVVGMDSPLHF. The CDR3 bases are TGTGCCAGCTCACCGGTGGTGGGAATGGATTCACCCCTCCACTTT.

This chain's CDR3 is CASSIWAEDSPLHF. CDR3 sequence (DNA): TGTGCCAGTAGTATATGGGCAGAGGATTCACCCCTCCACTTT. The rearrangement uses TRBV19 and TRBJ1-6; unclear D gene. Trimming cost V 2 bases and J 8 bases, with 10 bases left between them. This CDR3 contains 14 residues. In germline, CDR1 is LNHDA, CDR2 SQIVND (reference sequence).

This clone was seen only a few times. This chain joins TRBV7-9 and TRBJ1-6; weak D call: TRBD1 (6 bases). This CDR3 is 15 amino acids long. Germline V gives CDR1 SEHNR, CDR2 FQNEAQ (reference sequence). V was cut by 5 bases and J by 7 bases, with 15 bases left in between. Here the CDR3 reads CASSPMGTRNSPLHF. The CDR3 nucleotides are TGTGCCAGCAGCCCAATGGGGACACGGAATTCACCCCTCCACTTT.

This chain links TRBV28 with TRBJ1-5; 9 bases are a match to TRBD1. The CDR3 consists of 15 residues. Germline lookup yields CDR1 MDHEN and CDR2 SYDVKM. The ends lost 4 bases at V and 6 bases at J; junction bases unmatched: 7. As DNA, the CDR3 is TGTGCCAGCAGTTCCCAACGGACAGGGGCTCAGCCCCAGCATTTT. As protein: CASSSQRTGAQPQHF.

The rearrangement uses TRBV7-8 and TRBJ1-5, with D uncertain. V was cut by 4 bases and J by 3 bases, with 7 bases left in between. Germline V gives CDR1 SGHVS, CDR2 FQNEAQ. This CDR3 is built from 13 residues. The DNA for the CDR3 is TGTGCCAGCAGCTCTGACATCAATCAGCCCCAGCATTTT. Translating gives CASSSDINQPQHF.

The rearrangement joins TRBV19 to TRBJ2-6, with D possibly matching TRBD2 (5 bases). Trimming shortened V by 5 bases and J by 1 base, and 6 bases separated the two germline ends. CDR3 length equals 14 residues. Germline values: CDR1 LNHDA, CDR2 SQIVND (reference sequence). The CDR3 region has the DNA TGTGCCAGTAGTCCGGGGTCTGGGGCCAACGTCCTGACTTTC. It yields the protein CASSPGSGANVLTF.

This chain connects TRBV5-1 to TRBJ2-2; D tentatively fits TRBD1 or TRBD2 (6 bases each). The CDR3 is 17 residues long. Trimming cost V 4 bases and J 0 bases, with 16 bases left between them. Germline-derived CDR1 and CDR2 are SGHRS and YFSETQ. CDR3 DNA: TGCGCCAGCAGCCCGGAGGGGGGAACCGCGAACACCGGGGAGCTGTTTTTT. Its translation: CASSPEGGTANTGELFF.

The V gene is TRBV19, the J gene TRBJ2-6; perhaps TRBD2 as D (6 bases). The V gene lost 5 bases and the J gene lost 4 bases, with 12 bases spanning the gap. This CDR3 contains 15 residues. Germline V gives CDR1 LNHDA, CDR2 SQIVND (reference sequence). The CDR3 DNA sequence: TGTGCCAGTAGTCGGGACTCGGACGGGGCCAACGTCCTGACTTTC. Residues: CASSRDSDGANVLTF.

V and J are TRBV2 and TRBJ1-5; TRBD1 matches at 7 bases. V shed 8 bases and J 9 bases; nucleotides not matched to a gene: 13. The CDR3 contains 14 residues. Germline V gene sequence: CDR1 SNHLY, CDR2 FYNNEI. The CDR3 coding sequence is TGTGCCAGCGGGGGGGAACAGGGGTGGAGGCCCCAGCATTTT. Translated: CASGGEQGWRPQHF.

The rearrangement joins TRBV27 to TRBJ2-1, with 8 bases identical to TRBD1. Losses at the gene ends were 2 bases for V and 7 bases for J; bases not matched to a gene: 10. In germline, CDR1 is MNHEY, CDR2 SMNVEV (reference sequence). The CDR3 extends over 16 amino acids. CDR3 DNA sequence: TGTGCCAGCAGTTTAAGGAGACAGGGGTTAATTAATGAGCAGTTCTTC. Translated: CASSLRRQGLINEQFF.

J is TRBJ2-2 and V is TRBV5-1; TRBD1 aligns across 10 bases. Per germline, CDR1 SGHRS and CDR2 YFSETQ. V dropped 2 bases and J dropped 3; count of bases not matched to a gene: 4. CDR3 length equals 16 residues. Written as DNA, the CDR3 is TGCGCCAGCAGCTTAGGGACAGGGGCTTACACCGGGGAGCTGTTTTTT. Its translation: CASSLGTGAYTGELFF.

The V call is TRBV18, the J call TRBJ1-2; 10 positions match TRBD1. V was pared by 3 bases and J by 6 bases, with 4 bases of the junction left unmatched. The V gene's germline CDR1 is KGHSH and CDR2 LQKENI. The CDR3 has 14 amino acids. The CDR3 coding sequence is TGTGCCAGCTCACCCCCCGGGACAGGGGATGGCTACACCTTC. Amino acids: CASSPPGTGDGYTF.

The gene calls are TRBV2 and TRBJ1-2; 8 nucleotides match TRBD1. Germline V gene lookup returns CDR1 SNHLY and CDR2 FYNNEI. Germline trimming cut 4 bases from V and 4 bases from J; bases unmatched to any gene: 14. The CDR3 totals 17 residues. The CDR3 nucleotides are TGTGCCAGCAGTGGACAGGGGCGGAATACTGACGGCTATGGCTACACCTTC. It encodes CASSGQGRNTDGYGYTF.

The CDR3 is CASSDLGGANYGYTF. CDR3 bases: TGCGCCAGCAGCGACCTAGGGGGAGCTAACTATGGCTACACCTTC. The rearrangement joins TRBV5-1 to TRBJ1-2; D is perhaps TRBD1 (6 bases). This CDR3 spans 15 amino acids. Trimming took 4 bases from V and 0 from J, leaving 13 bases between them. Germline assignment: CDR1 SGHRS and CDR2 YFSETQ.

The CDR3 is CASSLEGGGVTDTQYF. The CDR3 coding sequence is TGTGCCAGCAGCTTGGAGGGCGGGGGAGTCACAGATACGCAGTATTTT. The chain combines TRBV5-6 with TRBJ2-3; 7 bases are shared with TRBD2. CDR1 and CDR2 from the germline V gene are SGHDT and YYEEEE. This CDR3 has 16 amino acids. V shed 0 bases and J 2 bases; nucleotides not matched to a gene: 6.

In DNA, the CDR3 is TGTGCCAGCAGTTACGGGGGCAGTAGGCCGGCTGAAGCTTTCTTT. Translated: CASSYGGSRPAEAFF. The chain uses TRBV6-5 and TRBJ1-1; possible D gene TRBD1, 6 bases. This CDR3 spans 15 amino acids. Germline V gene lookup returns CDR1 MNHEY and CDR2 SVGAGI. Trimming pared 2 bases from V and 6 bases from J, leaving 16 bases between.